The rows below give T cell receptor beta chains drawn from one sample of a study of post-analysis software for immune sequencing data. TCRdb redid the calling of the PCR reads with MiXCR, one entry per CDR3 protein. The sample consists of more than 450,000 distinct CDR3 sequences, 40% to 50% of them appearing once. Sequenced input: blood. All receptors come from a girl aged 10-17 years with multiple sclerosis. CDR3s include the opening cysteine and the closing phenylalanine or tryptophan. The D gene is left open where the match is weak. Size values are once, few and many counts, or a class for expanded clones, and some rows have none.

J | size | V | length | D | DNA | CDR3
TRBJ2-7 | - | TRBV5-1 | 15 | - | TGCGCCAGCACACAAAAAGGGGCCCCCTCCTACGAGCAGTACTTC | CASTQKGAPSYEQYF
TRBJ1-5 | - | TRBV4-1 | 15 | - | TGCGCCAGCAGCCAAGATTTGAGCCACAATCAGCCCCAGCATTTT | CASSQDLSHNQPQHF
TRBJ2-5 | few | TRBV5-1 | 14 | - | TGCGCCAGCAGCTGGAGGGGTACCCAAGAGACCCAGTACTTC | CASSWRGTQETQYF
TRBJ2-7 | few | TRBV10-3 | 14 | - | TGTGCCATCAGAGAGGGGATTACCGCGTACGAGCAGTACTTC | CAIREGITAYEQYF
TRBJ2-6 | few | TRBV20-1 | 15 | - | TGCAGTGCTCTTCAAGGGAGGTCTGGGGCCAACGTCCTGACTTTC | CSALQGRSGANVLTF
TRBJ2-1 | - | TRBV20-1 | 13 | - | TGCAGTGCTAGAGACCAGCCATACAATGAGCAGTTCTTC | CSARDQPYNEQFF
TRBJ1-5 | - | TRBV12-3/TRBV12-4 | 13 | - | TGTGCCAGCAGTCTTCTTCGCAATCAGCCCCAGCATTTT | CASSLLRNQPQHF
TRBJ2-1 | - | TRBV5-1 | 13 | - | TGCGCCAACAGCTCTGACATTTACAATGAGCAGTTCTTC | CANSSDIYNEQFF
TRBJ1-4 | - | TRBV6-1 | 16 | TRBD1 | TGTGCCAGCACCCTAAGGAGGGGGCCAACTAATGAAAAACTGTTTTTT | CASTLRRGPTNEKLFF
TRBJ2-5 | - | TRBV6-4 | 14 | - | TGTGCCAGCCGAACTCCCCGACGGCAAGAGACCCAGTACTTC | CASRTPRRQETQYF
TRBJ2-5 | - | TRBV9 | 15 | TRBD2 | TGTGCCAGCAGCGGGGCTAGCGGGAGAATGGAGACCCAGTACTTC | CASSGASGRMETQYF
TRBJ2-1 | once | TRBV7-6 | 13 | - | TGTGCCAGCAGCTTAGGTTTCAGCAATGAGCAGTTCTTC | CASSLGFSNEQFF
TRBJ2-4 | - | TRBV10-3 | 14 | - | TGTGCCATCAGTGAGGGGGGGGCCAAAAACATTCAGTACTTC | CAISEGGAKNIQYF
TRBJ2-3 | - | TRBV5-1 | 11 | - | TGCGCCAACATCGAGCAAGATACGCAGTATTTT | CANIEQDTQYF
TRBJ1-2 | medium-sized | TRBV12-3/TRBV12-4 | 11 | - | TGTGCCAGCAGTTTAGGGGATGGCTACACCTTC | CASSLGDGYTF
TRBJ2-5 | - | TRBV5-1 | 15 | TRBD1 | TGCGCCAGCAGCTTGGCCGACAGGGATAGAGAGACCCAGTACTTC | CASSLADRDRETQYF
TRBJ2-3 | - | TRBV3-1 | 11 | - | TGTGCCAGCAGCTCCCAATGGACGCAGTATTTT | CASSSQWTQYF
TRBJ1-5 | - | TRBV12-3/TRBV12-4 | 17 | - | TGTGCCAGCAGTTTAGCGCGGGGACCTGGCGCGGATCAGCCCCAGCATTTT | CASSLARGPGADQPQHF